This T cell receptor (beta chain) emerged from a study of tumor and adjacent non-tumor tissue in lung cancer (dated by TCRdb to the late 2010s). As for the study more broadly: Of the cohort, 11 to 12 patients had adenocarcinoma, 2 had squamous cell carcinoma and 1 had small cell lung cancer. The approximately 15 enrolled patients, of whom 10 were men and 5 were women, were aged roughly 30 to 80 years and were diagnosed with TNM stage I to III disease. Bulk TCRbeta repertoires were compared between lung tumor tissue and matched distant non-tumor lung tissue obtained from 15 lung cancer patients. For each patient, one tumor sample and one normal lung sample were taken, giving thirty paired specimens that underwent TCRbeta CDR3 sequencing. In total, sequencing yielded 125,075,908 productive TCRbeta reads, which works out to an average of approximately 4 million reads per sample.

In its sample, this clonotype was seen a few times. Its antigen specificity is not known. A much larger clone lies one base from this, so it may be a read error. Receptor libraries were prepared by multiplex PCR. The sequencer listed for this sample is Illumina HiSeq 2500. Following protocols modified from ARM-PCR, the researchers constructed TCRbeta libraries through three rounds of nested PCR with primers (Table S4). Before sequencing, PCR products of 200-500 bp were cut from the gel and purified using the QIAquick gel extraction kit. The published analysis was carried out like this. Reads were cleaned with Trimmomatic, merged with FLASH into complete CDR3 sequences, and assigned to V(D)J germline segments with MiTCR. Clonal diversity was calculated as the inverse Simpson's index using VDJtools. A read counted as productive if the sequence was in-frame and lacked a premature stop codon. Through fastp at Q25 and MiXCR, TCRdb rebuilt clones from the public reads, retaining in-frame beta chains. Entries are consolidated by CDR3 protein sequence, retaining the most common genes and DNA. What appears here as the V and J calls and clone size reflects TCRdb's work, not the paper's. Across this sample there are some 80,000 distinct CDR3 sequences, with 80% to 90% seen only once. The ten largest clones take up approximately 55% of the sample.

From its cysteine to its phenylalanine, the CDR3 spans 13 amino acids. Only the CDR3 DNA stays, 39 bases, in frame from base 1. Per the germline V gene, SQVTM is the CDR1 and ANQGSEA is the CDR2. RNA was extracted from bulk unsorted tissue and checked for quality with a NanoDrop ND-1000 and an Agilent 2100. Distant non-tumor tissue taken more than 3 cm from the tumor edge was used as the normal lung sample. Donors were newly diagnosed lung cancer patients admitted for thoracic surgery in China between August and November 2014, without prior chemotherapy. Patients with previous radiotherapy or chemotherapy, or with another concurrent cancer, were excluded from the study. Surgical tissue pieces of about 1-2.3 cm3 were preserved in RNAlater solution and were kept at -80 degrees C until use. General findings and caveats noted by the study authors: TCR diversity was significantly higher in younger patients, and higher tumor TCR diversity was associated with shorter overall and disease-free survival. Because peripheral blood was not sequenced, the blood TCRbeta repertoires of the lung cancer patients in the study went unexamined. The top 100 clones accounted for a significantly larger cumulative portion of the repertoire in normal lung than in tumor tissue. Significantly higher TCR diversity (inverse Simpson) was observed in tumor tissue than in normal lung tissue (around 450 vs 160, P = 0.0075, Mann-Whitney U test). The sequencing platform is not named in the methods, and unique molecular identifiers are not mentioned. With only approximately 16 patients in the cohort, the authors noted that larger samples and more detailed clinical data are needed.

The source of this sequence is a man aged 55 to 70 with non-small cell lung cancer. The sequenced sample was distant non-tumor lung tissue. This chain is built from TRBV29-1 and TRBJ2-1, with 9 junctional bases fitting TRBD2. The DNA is TGCAGCGTTCTGGCGGGAGGGGGCAATGAGCGGTTCTTC. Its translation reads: CSVLAGGGNERFF.